These 28 T cell receptor beta chains were all obtained from the same sample, sequenced in a study of T cell responses to AZD1222 COVID-19 vaccine. Sequencing was performed with immunoSEQ multiplex PCR; in TCRdb, only in-frame clones are kept and a portion is missing. The sample includes about 88,000 clones, roughly nine tenths of them seen just once. Sequencing was performed on peripheral blood, taken 28 days after the second AZD1222 dose. The receptor set was obtained from an adult who received the AZD1222 COVID-19 vaccine.

The DNA of the CDR3 is TGCGCCAGCAGCTTGCTGGGGGATGGGGGCTACACCTTC. Translating it yields CASSLLGDGGYTF. The chain carries TRBV5-1 and TRBJ1-2, with a weak D call TRBD1 (5 bases). Per germline, CDR1 SGHRS and CDR2 YFSETQ. The CDR3 sequence is 13 residues long. V dropped 1 base and J dropped 8 bases, with 12 bases sitting between them.

The chain uses TRBV29-1 and TRBJ2-1; TRBD2 agrees at 16 bases. Germline V gene sequence: CDR1 SQVTM, CDR2 ANQGSEA. V dropped 1 base and J dropped 3; count of bases not matched to a gene: 6. There are 18 residues in the CDR3. CDR3 sequence reads: CSVEVQGLAGGNYNEQFF. CDR3 DNA: TGCAGCGTTGAAGTTCAGGGACTAGCGGGGGGGAACTACAATGAGCAGTTCTTC.

The rearrangement joins TRBV5-8 to TRBJ1-4; 8 nucleotides match TRBD1. The CDR3 covers 15 residues. The V segment lost 3 bases and the J segment 5 bases; nucleotides outside the gene matches: 6. The V gene's germline CDR1 is SGHTS and CDR2 YDEGEE. The CDR3 DNA reads as TGTGCCAGCAGCTCCCAGGGGGCAAAGAATGAAAAACTGTTTTTT. Translating it yields CASSSQGAKNEKLFF.

A remark on this clone: At the DNA level, this CDR3 is encoded by other sequences in the same sample as well. The V call is TRBV3-1 (or the pseudogene TRBV3-2), the J call TRBJ1-1; TRBD1 agrees at 9 bases. Germline CDR1 reads LGHDT; CDR2 reads YNNKEL (reference sequence). V dropped 4 bases and J dropped 4; count of bases not matched to a gene: 4. CDR3 size: 14 residues. CDR3 in amino acids: CASSLPDRGTEAFF. The CDR3 region has the DNA TGTGCCAGCAGCCTTCCGGACAGGGGCACTGAAGCTTTCTTT.

A single count supports this clone. The chain has TRBV19 and TRBJ2-2, with 10 bases matching TRBD1. The length of the CDR3 is 17 residues. Looked up from germline, CDR1 is LNHDA and CDR2 is SQIVND (reference sequence). Trimming took 3 bases from V and 7 from J; bases not matched to a gene: 11. The CDR3 nucleotides read TGTGCCAGTAGTATGGGCTTTTCGGGACAGGGGTTCGGGGAGCTGTTTTTT. This translates into CASSMGFSGQGFGELFF.

This chain joins TRBV5-1 and TRBJ2-1, with 7 bases lining up with TRBD1. Trimming cost V 4 bases and J 4 bases; bases outside gene matches: 5. CDR1 is SGHRS and CDR2 is YFSETQ in the germline V gene. This CDR3 spans 14 amino acids. The CDR3 loop reads CASSTGQSYNEQFF. Here the CDR3 DNA reads TGCGCCAGCAGCACGGGACAGTCGTACAATGAGCAGTTCTTC.

This clone was picked up a small number of times. The V and J genes are TRBV7-3 and TRBJ2-2; D not resolved. V dropped 2 bases and J dropped 5 bases, with 6 bases sitting between them. Germline V gene lookup returns CDR1 SGHTA and CDR2 FQGTGA. This CDR3 contains 13 residues. CDR3 nucleotide sequence: TGTGCCAGCAGCTTATTTTTGACCGGGGAGCTGTTTTTT. Amino acid sequence: CASSLFLTGELFF.

Details on this clone: The same CDR3 is also encoded by other DNA sequences in this sample. CDR3 sequence reads: CASSPSRDEKLFF. CDR3 coding DNA: TGTGCCAGCTCACCGAGCAGGGACGAAAAACTGTTTTTT. The V call is TRBV18, the J call TRBJ1-4, with a weak D call TRBD1 (5 bases). Germline-derived CDR1 and CDR2 are KGHSH and LQKENI. Trimming removed 3 bases from V and 8 bases from J, with 10 bases in between. CDR3 size: 13 residues.

The chain uses TRBV7-2 and TRBJ1-3, with a weak D call TRBD1 (6 bases). Trimming took 1 base from V and 0 from J, leaving 10 bases between them. From germline, CDR1 is SGHTA and CDR2 FQGNSA. The length of the CDR3 is 16 residues. CDR3 nucleotide sequence: TGTGCCAGCAGCTTAGTGACAGGTCTCTCTGGAAACACCATATATTTT. Its protein is CASSLVTGLSGNTIYF.

The V call is TRBV6-5, the J call TRBJ1-1; possible D gene TRBD1, 6 bases. The CDR3 length is 14 residues. Germline lookup yields CDR1 MNHEY and CDR2 SVGAGI. The V gene lost 10 bases and the J gene lost 2 bases, with 17 bases spanning the gap. CDR3 region: CATHRGRSNTEAFF. In DNA form, the CDR3 reads TGTGCCACCCATAGGGGGAGAAGTAACACTGAAGCTTTCTTT.

The V call is TRBV12-3 or TRBV12-4, the J call TRBJ1-3; no reliable D call. Trimming removed 5 bases from V and 3 bases from J, with 5 bases in between. CDR3 size: 12 residues. CDR3 amino acids: CASSPIGNTIYF. The CDR3 DNA reads TGTGCCAGCAGTCCAATTGGAAACACCATATATTTT.

CDR3 region: CASSEDRNNQPQHF. In DNA, the CDR3 is TGCGCCAGCAGTGAGGACAGGAACAATCAGCCCCAGCATTTT. The V gene is TRBV10-2, the J gene TRBJ1-5; TRBD1 might be the D (6 bases). Germline assignment: CDR1 WSHSY and CDR2 SAAADI. Trimming stripped 2 bases from V and 3 bases from J, with 8 bases between. This CDR3 is 14 amino acids long.

This chain joins TRBV16 and TRBJ1-5; TRBD1 matches 7 bases. The CDR3 totals 15 residues. Germline V gene lookup returns CDR1 KGHSY and CDR2 FQNENV. V gave up 0 bases and J gave up 7 bases; unmatched junction bases: 6. The CDR3 bases are TGTGCCAGCAGCCAATCCGCAGGGGGGAAACAGCCCCAGCATTTT. The encoded protein is CASSQSAGGKQPQHF.

As concerns this clone: Other nucleotide sequences from this sample produce the same CDR3. This chain links TRBV6-5 with TRBJ1-6; D not certain. Germline V gene lookup returns CDR1 MNHEY and CDR2 SVGAGI. Trimming removed 8 bases from V and 7 bases from J, with 9 bases in between. The CDR3 is 12 residues long. The DNA for the CDR3 is TGTGCCAGCGGACGGGGAAATTCACCCCTCCACTTT. Translating gives CASGRGNSPLHF.

The sample holds one count of this clone. This sequence joins TRBV18 and TRBJ2-2; no firm D call. This CDR3 region has 13 residues. Trimming took 0 bases from V and 4 from J, leaving 3 bases between them. In germline, CDR1 is KGHSH, CDR2 LQKENI. The CDR3 loop is CASSPPGTGELFF. CDR3 sequence (DNA): TGTGCCAGCTCACCACCCGGCACCGGGGAGCTGTTTTTT.

The DNA for the CDR3 is TGCGCCAGCAGCAAGGACAGTTACAATGAGCAGTTCTTC. This codes for CASSKDSYNEQFF. The V and J genes are TRBV5-1 and TRBJ2-1, with a tentative D call TRBD1 (6 bases). This CDR3 region has 13 residues. The germline CDR1 and CDR2 sequences are SGHRS and YFSETQ. V was pared by 4 bases and J by 4 bases, with 9 bases between.

The genes are TRBV12-3 or TRBV12-4 and TRBJ1-5, with 7 positions matching TRBD1. The CDR3 has 13 residues. The junction had 0 bases not matched to a gene; V was cut back by 6 bases and J by 1 base. The CDR3 protein is CASRGQSNQPQHF. The CDR3 coding sequence is TGTGCCAGCAGGGGACAGAGCAATCAGCCCCAGCATTTT.

The chain couples TRBV12-3 or TRBV12-4 to TRBJ2-3; D call uncertain. The CDR3 covers 13 residues. With 5 bases removed from V and 6 bases from J, the gap between germline ends came to 12 bases. CDR3 sequence: CASSPLPLDTQYF. CDR3 nucleotide sequence: TGTGCCAGCAGTCCACTCCCCCTCGATACGCAGTATTTT.

This chain joins TRBV4-1 and TRBJ1-4; the match to TRBD1 covers 12 bases. CDR3 length: 16 amino acids. Looked up from germline, CDR1 is MGHRA and CDR2 is YSYEKL. With V trimmed by 5 bases and J by 7 bases, 8 bases remained unmatched. CDR3 protein: CASSKIGTGGREKLFF. In nucleotides, the CDR3 is TGCGCCAGCAGCAAAATCGGGACAGGGGGCCGTGAAAAACTGTTTTTT.

This clone was seen only once. J is TRBJ2-5 and V is TRBV5-4, with TRBD2 matching 7 bases. The CDR3 is 16 residues long. Germline CDR1 reads SGHNT; CDR2 reads YYREEE (reference sequence). V was pared by 0 bases and J by 1 base, with 6 bases of the junction left unmatched. The CDR3 DNA reads TGTGCCAGCAGCTTGGCCCCGACTAGCAGCCAAGAGACCCAGTACTTC. Translation: CASSLAPTSSQETQYF.

V is TRBV5-1 and J is TRBJ2-3; 7 nucleotides align to TRBD1. The germline gives CDR1 SGHRS, CDR2 YFSETQ. The ends lost 3 bases at V and 6 bases at J; junction bases unmatched: 7. The CDR3 totals 14 residues. The CDR3 nucleotides read TGCGCCAGCAGCTCAGGGGGTATTATGGATACGCAGTATTTT. This codes for CASSSGGIMDTQYF.

This chain connects TRBV2 to TRBJ1-2; D is uncertain. This CDR3 is built from 14 residues. V gave up 0 bases and J gave up 0 bases, with 5 bases separating them. CDR1 is SNHLY and CDR2 is FYNNEI in the germline V gene. The CDR3 sequence: CASSEAGTNYGYTF. The CDR3 bases are TGTGCCAGCAGTGAAGCAGGGACTAACTATGGCTACACCTTC.

This clone has just a few counts. The chain recombines TRBV7-6 with TRBJ1-2; D call uncertain. The CDR3 is 15 amino acids. Germline CDR1 SGHVS, CDR2 FNYEAQ. V was cut by 3 bases and J by 0 bases, with 11 bases left in between. CDR3 in amino acids: CASSFIPDPNYGYTF. The CDR3 region has the DNA TGTGCCAGCAGCTTCATTCCGGACCCTAACTATGGCTACACCTTC.

The chain carries TRBV19 and TRBJ1-3, with 8 bases fitting TRBD1. Trimming at V came to 7 bases and at J to 1 base, leaving 3 bases not matched to a gene. Germline V gene lookup returns CDR1 LNHDA and CDR2 SQIVND (reference sequence). The CDR3 length is 14 residues. The CDR3 spells CASTQGASGNTIYF. The CDR3 DNA reads TGTGCCAGTACTCAGGGGGCATCTGGAAACACCATATATTTT.

The rearrangement uses TRBV7-8 and TRBJ1-2; no clear D gene. V was pared by 3 bases and J by 2 bases, with 7 bases between. The germline V gene encodes CDR1 SGHVS and CDR2 FQNEAQ. The CDR3 is made up of 13 amino acids. The CDR3 DNA reads TGTGCCAGCAGCTTTGGTTTAAACTATGGCTACACCTTC. It yields the protein CASSFGLNYGYTF.

The chain employs TRBV19 and TRBJ1-4; the D gene is possibly TRBD1 (5 bases). CDR3 length: 14 residues. Germline CDR1 and CDR2: LNHDA and SQIVND (reference sequence). Between the trimmed V and J ends, which lost 1 base and 8 bases, there was a span of 11 bases. CDR3 protein: CASSIGTGWEKLFF. The CDR3 DNA sequence: TGTGCCAGTAGTATAGGTACAGGTTGGGAAAAACTGTTTTTT. The variable domain in full, with the rest retrieved from reference TRBV19 and TRBJ1-4, is DGGITQSPKYLFRKEGQNVTLSCEQNLNHDAMYWYRQDPGQGLRLIYYSQIVNDFQKGDIAEGYSVSREKKESFPLTVTSAQKNPTAFYLCASSIGTGWEKLFFGSGTQLSVL.

The V and J genes are TRBV6-5 and TRBJ1-2, with 9 positions matching TRBD1. The CDR3 is made up of 11 amino acids. Germline assignment: CDR1 MNHEY and CDR2 SVGAGI. Germline trimming cut 8 bases from V and 8 bases from J; bases unmatched to any gene: 3. In nucleotides, the CDR3 is TGTGCCAGCGGACAGGGGTTCGGCTACACCTTC. Translation gives CASGQGFGYTF.

This chain uses TRBV7-3 with TRBJ2-1; TRBD1 agrees at 7 bases. With V trimmed by 8 bases and J by 4 bases, 11 bases remained unmatched. The CDR3 runs to 15 residues. Germline-derived CDR1 and CDR2 are SGHTA and FQGTGA. The CDR3 protein is CASSKGQRLYNEQFF. CDR3 DNA: TGTGCCAGCTCCAAGGGACAGAGATTATACAATGAGCAGTTCTTC. Full variable domain (remainder filled in from reference TRBV7-3 and TRBJ2-1): GAGVSQTPSNKVTEKGKYVELRCDPISGHTALYWYRQSLGQGPEFLIYFQGTGAADDSGLPNDRFFAVRPEGSVSTLKIQRTERGDSAVYLCASSKGQRLYNEQFFGPGTRLTVL.